Shown below are 7 T cell receptor beta chains from a single sample sequenced in a study of cytotoxic CD8 clonotypes in ibrutinib-treated CLL (TCRdb year 2021). The method was the immunoSEQ multiplex PCR assay. Here the immuneACCESS table is served through TCRdb, limited to in-frame sequences with V and J called. Missing clones are a known gap in these copies; in checked studies unresolved V genes cover under half, and the rest lacks a known reason. The sample table contains about 200,000 clones; only one count was recorded for approximately 75% of them. The top ten hold roughly an eighth of the sample. Per the publication, the time point label means: eleven to twelve months on ibrutinib. Sequenced here: PBMCs, sampled after 12 months of ibrutinib treatment. The receptor set was obtained from a human donor with chronic lymphocytic leukemia.

J is TRBJ1-5 and V is TRBV28; TRBD1 is a possible D gene (6 bases). Germline lookup yields CDR1 MDHEN and CDR2 SYDVKM. The germline V and J ends were trimmed by 5 bases and 0 bases, with 17 bases remaining between them. This CDR3 has 17 residues. This CDR3 is CASSLGGVPHSNQPQHF. The DNA for the CDR3 is TGTGCCAGCAGTCTAGGGGGGGTCCCCCATAGCAATCAGCCCCAGCATTTT.

The chain joins TRBV18 to TRBJ2-2; TRBD2 agrees at 12 bases. CDR3 size: 17 residues. Germline CDR1 is KGHSH and CDR2 is LQKENI. The V segment lost 2 bases and the J segment 7 bases; nucleotides outside the gene matches: 8. The CDR3, as DNA: TGTGCCAGCTCACCAGGACTAGCGGGAATAACTGGCGGGGAGCTGTTTTTT. It yields the protein CASSPGLAGITGGELFF.

CDR3 protein: CASRLTTGGSYNEQFF. CDR3 nucleotides: TGCGCCAGCAGACTTACGACAGGGGGCTCCTACAATGAGCAGTTCTTC. This chain connects TRBV10-2 to TRBJ2-1; 9 nucleotides align to TRBD1. The germline CDR1 and CDR2 sequences are WSHSY and SAAADI. The CDR3 has 16 amino acids. With 6 bases clipped from V and 0 bases from J, the junction kept 6 bases outside the gene matches.

The chain links TRBV7-2 to TRBJ1-5; 9 bases agree with TRBD1. J was trimmed by 2 bases and V by 0 bases; bases with no gene match: 8. The CDR3 has 18 amino acids. Per the germline V gene, CDR1 is SGHTA and CDR2 is FQGNSA. CDR3 sequence: CASSLARGQGNGNQPQHF. The CDR3 bases are TGTGCCAGCAGCTTAGCGAGGGGACAGGGTAACGGCAATCAGCCCCAGCATTTT.

The chain carries TRBV19 and TRBJ1-1, with unresolved D. CDR1 and CDR2 from the germline V gene are LNHDA and SQIVND (reference sequence). The CDR3 has 14 amino acids. Trimming took off 5 bases at V and 1 base at J, with 11 bases between the two ends. The CDR3 loop reads CASSPSGQNTEAFF. CDR3 nucleotide sequence: TGTGCCAGTAGTCCAAGTGGTCAGAACACTGAAGCTTTCTTT.

This clone was counted a single time. The rearrangement uses TRBV7-9 and TRBJ2-7; D perhaps matches TRBD1 (6 bases). CDR1 is SEHNR, CDR2 FQNEAQ, per germline (reference sequence). This CDR3 spans 12 amino acids. V lost 5 bases and J 6 bases, leaving 11 bases between the germline ends. The CDR3 protein is CASSQVGGEQYF. The DNA for the CDR3 is TGTGCCAGCAGCCAAGTAGGGGGCGAGCAGTACTTC.

V is TRBV5-4 and J is TRBJ1-1; unclear D gene. Germline assignment: CDR1 SGHNT and CDR2 YYREEE (reference sequence). The length of the CDR3 is 13 residues. Trimming left V 3 bases short and J 1 base short, with 7 bases between. The DNA of the CDR3 is TGTGCCAGCAGCTCCAGAGCGAACACTGAAGCTTTCTTT. Amino acids: CASSSRANTEAFF. Based on the CDR3 plus reference TRBV5-4 and TRBJ1-1, the full variable domain is ETGVTQSPTHLIKTRGQQVTLRCSSQSGHNTVSWYQQALGQGPQFIFQYYREEENGRGNFPPRFSGLQFPNYSSELNVNALELDDSALYLCASSSRANTEAFFGQGTRLTVV.